The T cell receptor beta chain described here comes from a study of T-cell reconstitution after alpha-beta-depleted transplantation in children. Points from the study as a whole: The origin of alpha-beta T cells about two months after transplant was reportedly several hundred expanded graft clones. One year post-transplant, T-cell counts and diversity were largely derived from T cells produced anew. Some patients showed high day-60 TCRbeta diversity, which derived from surviving recipient T cells and thymic progenitors.

Germline V CDR1 and CDR2: SGHTA, FQGTGA. This CDR3 is 15 amino acids long. The TCRbeta library was prepared with unique molecular identifiers. TCRdb processed the PCR reads anew with MiXCR; each CDR3 protein has one entry. This table holds around 450,000 distinct CDR3 sequences, around two fifths found once. This clonotype was seen a single time. Antigen unknown. Mismatch with germline at one junction end may stem from a read error. The chain joins TRBV7-3 to TRBJ2-3; the match to TRBD1 covers 8 bases. This TCR came from a girl aged 2-10 years with aplastic anemia, due to receive a stem cell transplant. Sequencing was performed on PBMCs, taken before TCRalphabeta/CD19-depleted stem cell transplant. DNA of the CDR3: TGTGCCAGCAGCTCAGGGACAGGCCCCACAGATGCGCAGTATTTT. Its protein is CASSSGTGPTDAQYF.